The source of this TCR beta chain is a study of blood T cells in healthy people across ages. Study-level points and caveats: Bulk PBMC profiling left naive and antigen-experienced comparisons inconclusive. Samples with more naive T cells showed higher observed beta diversity. Researchers deemed the diversity estimates from one million T cells underestimates.

A remark on this clonotype: Its antigen is unidentified.

PBMCs, at least 7 million per sample, were isolated. Germline V gene sequence: CDR1 SEHNR, CDR2 FQNEAQ (reference sequence). V shed 3 bases and J shed 5 bases, with 11 bases lying between them. This CDR3 has 14 amino acids. The authors ran a second PCR of about 6 to 12 cycles using a sample-barcoded 5' primer and a J-beta primer mix. From the 5' RACE reads, TCRdb called clonotypes with MiXCR, one entry per CDR3 protein. The sample records approximately 1,000,000 distinct CDR3 sequences, approximately 38% being singletons. The rearrangement uses TRBV7-9 and TRBJ1-5; D is possibly TRBD1 (6 bases). Sequences were obtained from blood. This receptor was taken from a young man in good health. The CDR3: CASSFSAGDQPQHF. The CDR3 DNA reads TGTGCCAGCAGCTTTTCGGCAGGGGATCAGCCCCAGCATTTT. The full variable domain, its missing parts supplied by reference TRBV7-9 and TRBJ1-5, is DTGVSQNPRHKITKRGQNVTFRCDPISEHNRLYWYRQTLGQGPEFLTYFQNEAQLEKSRLLSDRFSAERPKGSFSTLEIQRTEQGDSAMYLCASSFSAGDQPQHFGDGTRLSIL.